This T cell receptor beta chain came from a study of blood T cells in healthy people across ages. Background on the study: Capturing about one barcoded beta molecule per two T cells was achieved by template switching.

It was with a sample-barcoded 5' primer and a J-beta primer mix that a second PCR of roughly 7 to 11 cycles was run. Researchers report that each sample yielded at least 2.5 million CDR3-containing paired-end reads. TCRdb called the 5' RACE reads again in MiXCR, with one record for every CDR3 protein. Seen here are about 760,000 distinct CDR3 sequences, 56% observed once, and the top ten hold about a quarter. In its sample, this clonotype was seen a few times. The antigen is unknown. Total RNA extraction produced at least 5.5 micrograms (per sample) for the study. The CDR3 is 15 residues long. The germline V gene encodes CDR1 SGHTA and CDR2 FQGNSA. Trimming cost V 1 base and J 2 bases, with 10 bases left between them. Study-wide results and caveats: Among T cells, TCR beta diversity per million cells dropped roughly linearly as age rose.

The genes are TRBV7-2 and TRBJ2-3, with unresolved D. The receptor was isolated from a middle-aged man in good health. The sequencing input was blood. This chain's CDR3 is CASSLEGRNTDTQYF. In DNA form, the CDR3 reads TGTGCCAGCAGCTTAGAAGGGCGGAACACAGATACGCAGTATTTT.